Below are 9 T cell receptor beta chains sequenced from a single sample in a study of lung T cells in sarcoidosis with Löfgren's syndrome. One entry per CDR3 protein, called by TCRdb with MiXCR from the reads. Of 60,000 to 70,000 distinct CDR3 sequences detected, around 20% appear once; the ten largest clones hold approximately 2.1%. The sample consisted of CD4+ T cells from PBMCs. All receptors derive from a human donor with sarcoidosis (Löfgren's syndrome or another form), or a control subject (not recorded which).

J is TRBJ1-1 and V is TRBV5-1, with D possibly TRBD1 on 6 matching bases. The germline V gene encodes CDR1 SGHRS and CDR2 YFSETQ. This CDR3 has 14 residues. With 4 bases removed from V and 2 bases from J, the gap between germline ends came to 12 bases. Here the CDR3 DNA reads TGCGCCAGCAGCATGACAGGCCCTAACACTGAAGCTTTCTTT. Amino acid sequence: CASSMTGPNTEAFF.

This clonotype was detected only once. This clone may be a read error of a much larger clone one base away. The chain uses TRBV28 and TRBJ1-4; no reliable D call. Looked up from germline, CDR1 is MDHEN and CDR2 is SYDVKM. Trimming left V 5 bases short and J 4 bases short, with 17 bases between. The length of the CDR3 is 16 residues. CDR3 in amino acids: CASSPPRSRHNEKLFF. The CDR3 DNA reads as TGTGCCAGCAGTCCCCCGCGTTCGAGGCATAATGAAAAACTGTTTTTT.

This clonotype was detected only a few times. V is TRBV19 and J is TRBJ1-4; weak D call: TRBD1 (5 bases). This CDR3 is built from 13 residues. With 5 bases removed from V and 8 bases from J, the gap between germline ends came to 12 bases. The germline gives CDR1 LNHDA, CDR2 SQIVND (reference sequence). In nucleotides, the CDR3 is TGTGCCAGTAGTCGGGGGGAGGTGGAAAAACTGTTTTTT. It encodes CASSRGEVEKLFF.

The V call is TRBV2, the J call TRBJ1-1; D is unresolved. The CDR3 is 11 residues long. Germline CDR1 and CDR2: SNHLY and FYNNEI. Trimming took 3 bases from V and 10 from J, leaving 9 bases between them. For the CDR3, the DNA is TGTGCCAGCAGTGAGGAAGGGCGAGCTTTCTTT. Translating gives CASSEEGRAFF.

This clonotype was counted between two and nine times. This chain connects TRBV12-3 or TRBV12-4 to TRBJ2-1; 7 nucleotides match TRBD2. The CDR3 spans 16 residues. After removal of 0 bases from V and 2 bases from J, the junction contained 4 bases not matched to a gene. CDR3 region: CASSLAGGRTYNEQFF. CDR3 sequence (DNA): TGTGCCAGCAGTTTAGCTGGCGGGAGAACCTACAATGAGCAGTTCTTC.

This clonotype was seen ten or more times. This sequence joins TRBV28 and TRBJ2-3; unclear D gene. Trimming stripped 6 bases from V and 3 bases from J, with 16 bases between. Germline loops: CDR1 MDHEN, CDR2 SYDVKM. There are 15 residues in the CDR3. Here the CDR3 reads CASSPPERLTDTQYF. CDR3 DNA: TGTGCCAGCAGCCCCCCTGAGCGACTGACAGATACGCAGTATTTT.

Worth noting for this clonotype: A much larger clonotype is one base distant, so this may be a read error. V gene TRBV20-1 combines with J gene TRBJ2-7, with 11 bases lining up with TRBD1. Germline values: CDR1 DFQATT, CDR2 SNEGSKA (reference sequence). CDR3 length: 14 amino acids. CDR3 protein: CSAVPGQGVWEQCV. In nucleotides, the CDR3 is TGCAGTGCCGTTCCGGGACAGGGGGTATGGGAGCAGTGCGTC.

As to this clonotype: A read error may explain this, as a much larger clone is one base away. The V call is TRBV29-1, the J call TRBJ2-1; TRBD2 might be the D (5 bases). CDR3 size: 11 residues. The germline V gene has CDR1 SQVTM and CDR2 ANQGSEA. Trimming stripped 6 bases from V and 12 bases from J, with 15 bases between. This chain's CDR3 is CSVTTSYGQFF. The CDR3, as DNA: TGCAGCGTCACCACTAGTTATGGGCAGTTCTTC.

Of note for this clonotype: This may be a read error, as it is one base from a much larger clone. V is TRBV20-1 and J is TRBJ1-1; the D gene is possibly TRBD1 (6 bases). Trimming removed 5 bases from V and 5 bases from J, with 24 bases in between. There are 16 residues in the CDR3. Germline-derived CDR1 and CDR2 are DFQATT and SNEGSKA (reference sequence). DNA for the CDR3: TGCAGTGCTGGCCCCCGGGGACATTGGGAGGTAACTGAAGCTTTCTTT. Amino acid sequence: CSAGPRGHWEVTEAFF.